The present T cell receptor (beta chain) was sequenced within a study of cytomegalovirus exposure and HLA in healthy donors. With 60 Vbeta and 13 Jbeta primers, the PCR was carried out. The data were produced by immunoSEQ multiplex PCR, yet TCRdb's version contains in-frame clones alone and is incomplete. The sample yields 100,000 or so clones, around 80% seen once. Sequenced: PBMCs. This sequence was found in a man between 18 and 29 years old in good health and CMV-seronegative.

This CDR3 is CASSEGQLNYGYTF. DNA for the CDR3: TGTGCCAGCAGTGAGGGACAGCTGAACTATGGCTACACCTTC. This chain connects TRBV2 to TRBJ1-2, with TRBD1 matching 7 bases. CDR3 length: 14 residues. The germline gives CDR1 SNHLY, CDR2 FYNNEI. The V and J ends lost 3 bases and 2 bases, in that order; junction bases with no gene match: 3.